Below, 25 T cell receptor beta chains from the same sample are listed, as sequenced in a study of beta chain features in type 1 diabetes. Overall study findings and caveats: In all four CD4+ subsets, TCRB CDR3 length was significantly, moderately reduced in type 1 diabetes.

These receptors' targets are unknown. Sequencing targeted expressed TCRB transcripts, as all isolated RNA had been reverse transcribed. Repertoires were generated with immunoSEQ multiplex PCR, while TCRdb's copy carries only in-frame clones and drops some. The sample holds some 190,000 clones, about 7.8% seen once. Sequencing was done on a sample of central memory CD4+ T cells from blood. These receptors were collected from a woman in her 40s with type 1 diabetes.

The gene calls are TRBV5-1 and TRBJ1-1, with D hard to call. CDR3 size: 13 residues. V lost 1 base and J lost 1, with 5 bases in between. The germline V gene encodes CDR1 SGHRS and CDR2 YFSETQ. The CDR3 loop reads CASSLSTNTEAFF. CDR3 DNA: TGCGCCAGCAGCTTGAGCACGAACACTGAAGCTTTCTTT.

This clone has at least ten counts. This sequence joins TRBV14 and TRBJ2-7; a possible D gene is TRBD1 (6 bases). Germline CDR1 is SGHDN and CDR2 is FVKESK. The V end lost 4 bases, the J end lost 4 bases, and 23 bases lay between the germline ends. The CDR3 totals 17 residues. The CDR3 nucleotides read TGTGCCAGCAGCCCATCCCCGGCAACAGGGCTCAATTACGAGCAGTACTTC. Protein product: CASSPSPATGLNYEQYF.

This clone showed up just a few times. V gene TRBV29-1 combines with J gene TRBJ2-1; no clear D gene. V lost 4 bases, J lost 0 bases, and 4 bases lay in between. The CDR3 is made up of 12 amino acids. CDR1 SQVTM and CDR2 ANQGSEA come from the germline V gene. The CDR3 loop reads CSVAVSYNEQFF. As DNA, the CDR3 is TGCAGCGTTGCGGTCTCCTACAATGAGCAGTTCTTC.

This clone turned up a few times. The chain recombines TRBV30 with TRBJ2-7; 9 bases line up with TRBD2. Germline V gene sequence: CDR1 GTSNPN, CDR2 SVGIG (reference sequence). CDR3 length equals 15 residues. V gave up 0 bases and J gave up 3 bases; unmatched junction bases: 6. CDR3 DNA: TGTGCCTGGAGTGTACGGCTAGCGGGGCTCTACGAGCAGTACTTC. It codes for CAWSVRLAGLYEQYF.

The gene calls are TRBV28 and TRBJ2-2; 9 bases map to TRBD1. V gave up 6 bases and J gave up 6 bases; unmatched junction bases: 11. This CDR3 has 16 amino acids. Germline lookup yields CDR1 MDHEN and CDR2 SYDVKM. The CDR3 sequence is CASRFIGTGRSGELFF. In DNA form, the CDR3 reads TGTGCCAGCAGGTTTATCGGGACAGGGCGGTCCGGGGAGCTGTTTTTT.

This clone came up a few times. The rearrangement uses TRBV5-4 and TRBJ2-1, with D unresolved. CDR1 and CDR2 from the germline V gene are SGHNT and YYREEE (reference sequence). Trimming removed 0 bases from V and 4 bases from J, with 17 bases in between. The CDR3 contains 17 residues. The CDR3 loop is CASSLALVGGPYNEQFF. DNA for the CDR3: TGTGCCAGCAGCTTGGCCCTGGTCGGTGGTCCTTACAATGAGCAGTTCTTC.

The table lists this clone with a few counts. This chain uses TRBV25-1 with TRBJ1-2; D remains ambiguous. The CDR3 covers 12 residues. Germline lookup yields CDR1 MGHDK and CDR2 SYGVNS. The V gene lost 4 bases and the J gene lost 2 bases, with 5 bases spanning the gap. CDR3 residues: CASSAVNYGYTF. Here the CDR3 DNA reads TGTGCCAGCAGTGCGGTGAACTATGGCTACACCTTC.

The V call is TRBV25-1, the J call TRBJ2-7; D possibly corresponds to TRBD2 (6 bases). The CDR3 sequence is 17 residues long. V gave up 5 bases and J gave up 2 bases, with 22 bases separating them. CDR1 MGHDK and CDR2 SYGVNS come from the germline V gene. Here the CDR3 reads CASSPRMGGTYPYEQYF. CDR3 nucleotides: TGTGCCAGCAGTCCCAGAATGGGGGGAACGTACCCCTACGAGCAGTACTTC.

There are a few counts of this clone. This chain joins TRBV5-4 and TRBJ2-3; D is undetermined. Trimming left V 2 bases short and J 0 bases short, with 10 bases between. CDR1 is SGHNT and CDR2 is YYREEE in the germline V gene (reference sequence). CDR3 length: 15 amino acids. Here the CDR3 reads CASSFKLVSTDTQYF. CDR3 DNA: TGTGCCAGCAGCTTCAAACTTGTTAGCACAGATACGCAGTATTTT.

V and J are TRBV19 and TRBJ1-5; perhaps TRBD1 as D (5 bases). V was clipped by 10 bases and J by 4 bases, with 8 bases between them. CDR1 is LNHDA and CDR2 is SQIVND in the germline V gene (reference sequence). The CDR3 is made up of 11 amino acids. The CDR3 is CATGGNQPQHF. The CDR3 DNA sequence: TGTGCCACGGGGGGGAATCAGCCCCAGCATTTT.

This clone has only a few counts. The chain recombines TRBV5-1 with TRBJ2-1; 10 bases are a match to TRBD2. V trimming: 4 bases; J trimming: 7 bases; junction bases outside the gene matches: 5. The V gene's germline CDR1 is SGHRS and CDR2 YFSETQ. The CDR3 loop spans 14 amino acids. For the CDR3, the DNA is TGCGCCAGCAGCCTAGCGGGGGCCCCGAATGAGCAGTTCTTC. Translation: CASSLAGAPNEQFF.

The chain carries TRBV5-1 and TRBJ2-7; 8 bases are a match to TRBD2. This CDR3 region has 17 residues. CDR1 and CDR2 from the germline V gene are SGHRS and YFSETQ. V was clipped by 0 bases and J by 1 base; unmatched bases: 9. CDR3 sequence reads: CASSLGGGRPTSYEQYF. The DNA of the CDR3 is TGCGCCAGCAGCTTGGGGGGCGGGAGGCCAACTTCCTACGAGCAGTACTTC. Using reference TRBV5-1 and TRBJ2-7 for the parts outside the CDR3, the full variable domain is KAGVTQTPRYLIKTRGQQVTLSCSPISGHRSVSWYQQTPGQGLQFLFEYFSETQRNKGNFPGRFSGRQFSNSRSEMNVSTLELGDSALYLCASSLGGGRPTSYEQYFGPGTRLTVT.

The chain couples TRBV7-9 to TRBJ1-2, with 7 bases identical to TRBD1. Unmatched junction bases numbered 14, after V lost 5 bases and J lost 8 bases. CDR1 and CDR2 (germline): SEHNR, FQNEAQ (reference sequence). The CDR3 is made up of 15 amino acids. The CDR3 region is CASSLGTEGFRGYTF. The CDR3 DNA follows: TGTGCCAGCAGCCTAGGGACAGAGGGCTTCCGCGGCTACACCTTC.

This clone has only a few counts. The CDR3 loop is CASSRGAGIGTDTQYF. Here the CDR3 DNA reads TGTGCCAGCAGCCGGGGAGCGGGAATTGGGACAGATACGCAGTATTTT. This chain uses TRBV9 with TRBJ2-3, with 7 bases aligning to TRBD2. Trimming took 4 bases from V and 3 from J; bases not matched to a gene: 11. From germline, CDR1 is SGDLS and CDR2 YYNGEE. The CDR3 contains 16 residues.

The rearrangement joins TRBV11-2 to TRBJ2-1, with D maybe TRBD2 (6 bases). With 8 bases removed from V and 4 bases from J, the gap between germline ends came to 9 bases. The CDR3 covers 12 residues. Germline V gives CDR1 SGHAT, CDR2 FQNNGV. CDR3 amino acids: CASGRGYNEQFF. CDR3 in DNA: TGTGCCAGCGGGCGGGGTTACAATGAGCAGTTCTTC.

The rearrangement uses TRBV7-2 and TRBJ1-5; no firm D call. Trimming stripped 1 base from V and 5 bases from J, with 3 bases between. Germline lookup yields CDR1 SGHTA and CDR2 FQGNSA. The CDR3 has 12 amino acids. The CDR3 DNA reads as TGTGCCAGCAGCTTAGGAGATCAGCCCCAGCATTTT. Its protein is CASSLGDQPQHF.

This clone was counted between two and nine times. The rearrangement links TRBV6-6 to TRBJ2-7; 7 bases are shared with TRBD1. Germline V gives CDR1 MNHNY, CDR2 SVGAGI (reference sequence). CDR3 length: 15 residues. After removal of 6 bases from V and 0 bases from J, the junction contained 8 bases not matched to a gene. In DNA, the CDR3 is TGTGCCAGCAGCGAATCTACAGGGGACTCCTACGAGCAGTACTTC. Translation: CASSESTGDSYEQYF.

The chain joins TRBV5-1 to TRBJ2-7; 9 nucleotides match TRBD2. Germline V CDR1 and CDR2: SGHRS, YFSETQ. J lost 1 base, V lost 4 bases, and 6 bases had no gene match. The CDR3 contains 15 residues. CDR3 amino acids: CASSKTSGWSYEQYF. CDR3 nucleotides: TGCGCCAGCAGCAAGACTAGCGGCTGGTCCTACGAGCAGTACTTC. Supplemented by reference TRBV5-1 and TRBJ2-7, the full variable domain reads KAGVTQTPRYLIKTRGQQVTLSCSPISGHRSVSWYQQTPGQGLQFLFEYFSETQRNKGNFPGRFSGRQFSNSRSEMNVSTLELGDSALYLCASSKTSGWSYEQYFGPGTRLTVT.

The chain is built from TRBV30 and TRBJ1-1, with 8 bases identical to TRBD1. This CDR3 is 16 amino acids long. Germline loops: CDR1 GTSNPN, CDR2 SVGIG (reference sequence). J was trimmed by 8 bases and V by 1 base; bases with no gene match: 15. The CDR3 bases are TGTGCCTGGAGTGGGACTAGAGGGGCCGGACAGGGAGAAGCTTTCTTT. This translates into CAWSGTRGAGQGEAFF.

The rearrangement links TRBV7-2 to TRBJ2-6; D is ambiguous. Germline loops: CDR1 SGHTA, CDR2 FQGNSA. The V and J ends lost 5 bases and 0 bases respectively, with 8 bases between them. There are 15 residues in the CDR3. The CDR3, as DNA: TGTGCCAGCAGCCCGTCCAGCTCTGGGGCCAACGTCCTGACTTTC. Encoded protein: CASSPSSSGANVLTF.

This clone was counted a few times. The chain is built from TRBV7-8 and TRBJ2-7, with a tentative D call TRBD2 (6 bases). Germline V gene sequence: CDR1 SGHVS, CDR2 FQNEAQ. V was cut by 3 bases and J by 0 bases, with 9 bases left in between. This CDR3 is 14 amino acids long. The CDR3 protein is CASSLMGGSYEQYF. The CDR3 DNA sequence: TGTGCCAGCAGCTTGATGGGGGGCTCCTACGAGCAGTACTTC.

The CDR3 nucleotides are TGTGCCAGTAGTTTCCCCGGACAGGGGAAAGTCTATGGCTACACCTTC. Its protein is CASSFPGQGKVYGYTF. The chain joins TRBV19 to TRBJ1-2; 9 bases line up with TRBD1. The CDR3 runs to 16 residues. The V segment lost 5 bases and the J segment 4 bases; nucleotides outside the gene matches: 11. In germline, CDR1 is LNHDA, CDR2 SQIVND (reference sequence).

This clone was detected only a few times. This sequence joins TRBV9 and TRBJ2-5, with 8 bases lining up with TRBD2. The V gene end was trimmed by 1 base and the J gene end by 4 bases; junction bases not matched to a gene: 9. The CDR3 contains 16 residues. The V gene's germline CDR1 is SGDLS and CDR2 YYNGEE. In DNA form, the CDR3 reads TGTGCCAGCAGCGTAAGTCCTGCGGGAGGTTCAGAGACCCAGTACTTC. It is translated as CASSVSPAGGSETQYF. The variable domain in full, completed from reference TRBV9 and TRBJ2-5, reads DSGVTQTPKHLITATGQRVTLRCSPRSGDLSVYWYQQSLDQGLQFLIQYYNGEERAKGNILERFSAQQFPDLHSELNLSSLELGDSALYFCASSVSPAGGSETQYFGPGTRLLVL.

V usage is TRBV29-1 and J usage is TRBJ2-5, with D possibly being TRBD1 (6 bases). The CDR3 totals 13 residues. The germline V gene encodes CDR1 SQVTM and CDR2 ANQGSEA. V lost 6 bases and J 5 bases, leaving 16 bases between the germline ends. The CDR3 reads CSVSRGADETQYF. As DNA, the CDR3 is TGCAGCGTCTCCAGGGGTGCGGACGAGACCCAGTACTTC.

This clone came up a few times. V is TRBV4-1 and J is TRBJ2-7; 8 bases are a match to TRBD1. This CDR3 is built from 14 residues. Germline V lookup: CDR1 MGHRA, CDR2 YSYEKL. The V and J ends lost 2 bases and 3 bases, in that order; junction bases with no gene match: 3. CDR3 in amino acids: CASSQQGQGYEQYF. The CDR3 DNA sequence: TGCGCCAGCAGCCAACAAGGACAGGGCTACGAGCAGTACTTC.